This T cell receptor (beta chain) is drawn from a study of Graves' ophthalmopathy and Graves' hyperthyroidism. The authors enrolled newly diagnosed hyperthyroidism patients aged 18 to 65 with under 2 months' duration. From RNA, the CDR3 regions of TCR beta chains were amplified and sequenced. Scientists carried out first-round RT-PCR using HTBI primers and then a second-round multiplex PCR. TCRdb processed the multiplex PCR reads anew with MiXCR; each CDR3 protein has one entry. The sample carries around 1.1 million distinct CDR3 sequences, about 35% recorded once. The V and J ends lost 6 bases and 5 bases, in that order; junction bases with no gene match: 10. The germline gives CDR1 DFQATT, CDR2 SNEGSKA (reference sequence). The CDR3 covers 13 residues.

This clonotype was obtained from an adult man with Graves' hyperthyroidism. Sequenced sample: peripheral blood or thyroid tissue (not recorded which). The gene calls are TRBV20-1 and TRBJ2-7; 7 nucleotides agree with TRBD1. For the CDR3, the DNA is TGCAGTGCCACGGGACAGACCTACGACGAGCAGTACTTC. Translated, it gives CSATGQTYDEQYF.